Listed below are T cell receptor beta chains from one sample, sequenced in a study of T cells in Graves' hyperthyroidism and ophthalmopathy. One entry per CDR3 protein, called by TCRdb with MiXCR from the multiplex PCR reads. The sample lists hundreds of thousands of distinct CDR3 sequences; roughly 50% were seen once. The sample taken for sequencing was peripheral blood or thyroid tissue (not recorded which). All receptors come from a woman under 30 with Graves' hyperthyroidism. Each CDR3 is given with its conserved first and last residue. D genes are given only for firm matches. For some rows the clone size is stated as once, few or many, or as a class when expanded; others skip it.

>NA|TRBJ1-4|TRBD1|TRBV6-2/TRBV6-3
CASRYRGSDEKLFF
TGTGCCAGCAGGTACAGGGGAAGTGATGAAAAACTGTTTTTT
>NA|TRBJ1-2|TRBD1|TRBV29-1
CSFDRGLGYTF
TGCAGCTTCGACAGGGGGCTCGGCTACACCTTC
>NA|TRBJ1-2|TRBD1|TRBV25-1
CASSTRAGGYGYTF
TGTGCCAGCAGCACCCGGGCAGGGGGCTATGGCTACACCTTC
>few|TRBJ2-7|NA|TRBV7-9
CASSLYERSYEQYF
TGTGCCAGCAGCTTGTACGAGCGATCTTACGAGCAGTACTTC
>NA|TRBJ1-5|TRBD1|TRBV7-9
CASSLIGGSQPQHF
TGTGCCAGCAGCTTAATAGGGGGCAGTCAGCCCCAGCATTTT
>NA|TRBJ1-4|TRBD1|TRBV25-1
CASSEWKTGPGEKLFF
TGTGCCAGCAGTGAATGGAAGACAGGGCCGGGGGAAAAACTGTTTTTT
>NA|TRBJ2-5|NA|TRBV20-1
CSAREGLLLGTQYF
TGCAGTGCTAGGGAGGGCTTATTGCTTGGGACCCAGTACTTC
>many|TRBJ1-1|NA|TRBV2
CASSDTQGNTEAFF
TGTGCCAGCAGTGACACGCAGGGAAACACTGAAGCTTTCTTT
>NA|TRBJ1-4|TRBD1|TRBV7-8
CASSLGTAGVNEKLFF
TGCGCCAGCAGCCTCGGGACAGCCGGGGTTAATGAAAAACTGTTTTTT
>NA|TRBJ1-2|NA|TRBV10-3
CASSLRPGYGYTF
TGTGCCAGCAGTTTACGGCCCGGCTATGGCTACACCTTC
>many|TRBJ2-5|TRBD1|TRBV24-1
CATSEPLGQMETQYF
TGTGCCACCAGTGAGCCCCTGGGACAGATGGAGACCCAGTACTTC
>many|TRBJ1-2|NA|TRBV29-1
CSVESGPYHGYTF
TGCAGCGTTGAATCCGGACCCTACCATGGCTACACCTTC
>many|TRBJ1-2|TRBD1|TRBV10-3
CAISLGQGAGYGYTF
TGTGCCATCAGTCTAGGACAGGGGGCCGGCTATGGCTACACCTTC
>many|TRBJ2-5|NA|TRBV10-3
CAISESGTSTQYF
TGTGCCATCAGTGAGTCAGGGACTTCGACCCAGTACTTC
>few|TRBJ2-7|NA|TRBV2
CASIRSADLGYEQYF
TGTGCCAGCATACGATCTGCGGACCTTGGATACGAGCAGTACTTC
>many|TRBJ1-2|NA|TRBV7-2
CASSLDLGRDYGYTF
TGTGCCAGCAGCTTAGATCTCGGCAGGGACTATGGCTACACCTTC
>few|TRBJ1-2|TRBD1|TRBV5-1
CASSLQDRGGGYTF
TGCGCCAGCAGCTTGCAGGACAGGGGTGGCGGCTACACCTTC
>NA|TRBJ2-2|NA|TRBV2
CASSWERVGTGELFF
TGTGCCAGCAGTTGGGAGCGGGTTGGTACCGGGGAGCTGTTTTTT
>many|TRBJ1-5|TRBD1|TRBV7-8
CATARQGAGQPQHF
TGTGCCACGGCGAGACAGGGGGCTGGGCAGCCCCAGCATTTT
>NA|TRBJ1-2|NA|TRBV9
CASSYSGGYRDLGYTF
TGTGCCAGCAGTTACTCCGGGGGATATCGAGATCTCGGCTACACCTTC
>NA|TRBJ2-7|NA|TRBV7-2
CASSLSLGVSYEQYF
TGTGCCAGCAGCCTATCGCTGGGAGTCTCCTACGAGCAGTACTTC
>NA|TRBJ2-7|TRBD2|TRBV9
CASSQPTSGRFWYEQYF
TGTGCCAGCAGCCAACCTACTAGCGGGAGGTTCTGGTACGAGCAGTACTTC